Sequencing of this TCR beta chain was carried out in a study of neurological immune-mediated disorders. Specified time point: longitudinal time-point 2. The sample holds a few counts of this clonotype. The CDR3 is made up of 14 amino acids. The cDNA came from 5'RACE, which used 10-nucleotide random UMIs. A single run covered 15-18 subjects with over 190 million TCR-beta sequences. One entry per CDR3 protein results from TCRdb running MiXCR on the 5' RACE reads. In the table there are tens of thousands of distinct CDR3 sequences, about 12% of which are singletons. The source is a woman aged 35 to 49 in good health. The rearrangement uses TRBV12-3 or TRBV12-4 and TRBJ1-2; possible D gene TRBD1, 5 bases. Source material: PBMCs. Here the CDR3 reads CVGTPSQGSSGYTF. The CDR3, as DNA: TGTGTCGGCACCCCAAGCCAGGGATCGTCTGGCTACACCTTC.